The source of this TCR beta chain is a study of control samples from healthy donors and cancer patients. This clone was counted a single time. Clones were read by immunoSEQ multiplex PCR, and TCRdb kept only the in-frame ones, dropping some. The sample lists about 170,000 clones, 90% to 95% seen once, with approximately 4% in the top ten. J lost 6 bases, V lost 2 bases, and 4 bases had no gene match. Germline values: CDR1 SGHVS, CDR2 FQNEAQ. CDR3 length equals 14 residues. The sample was blood. The source is a woman aged 55-69 years in good health. This chain uses TRBV7-8 with TRBJ1-2; 9 bases line up with TRBD1. CDR3 protein: CASSLRQGEDGYTF. In nucleotides, the CDR3 is TGTGCCAGCAGCTTACGACAGGGGGAAGATGGCTACACCTTC. The full variable domain, completed using reference TRBV7-8 and TRBJ1-2, is GAGVSQSPRYKVAKRGQDVALRCDPISGHVSLFWYQQALGQGPEFLTYFQNEAQLDKSGLPSDRFFAERPEGSVSTLKIQRTQQEDSAVYLCASSLRQGEDGYTFGSGTRLTVV.